This T cell receptor beta chain was recovered during a study of blood T cells in healthy people across ages. Isolation of PBMCs gave at least 7 million cells per sample. With a J-beta primer mix and a sample-barcoded 5' primer, a second PCR ran about 7 to 11 cycles. TCRdb re-called the 5' RACE reads through MiXCR, storing one row per CDR3 protein. The repertoire holds roughly 1,800,000 distinct CDR3 sequences, with around 48% as singletons. Trimming removed 2 bases at V and 4 bases at J, with 17 bases between. This CDR3 region has 16 residues. Germline V CDR1 and CDR2: MNHNS, SASEGT. This clonotype was counted only a few times.

The clonotype originates from a woman between 40 and 55 years old in good health. Material: blood. This sequence joins TRBV6-1 and TRBJ2-5, with no clear D. CDR3 DNA sequence: TGTGCCAGCAGTGAATCCCCTACAGTCTTTGGAGAGACCCAGTACTTC. Its translation is CASSESPTVFGETQYF.